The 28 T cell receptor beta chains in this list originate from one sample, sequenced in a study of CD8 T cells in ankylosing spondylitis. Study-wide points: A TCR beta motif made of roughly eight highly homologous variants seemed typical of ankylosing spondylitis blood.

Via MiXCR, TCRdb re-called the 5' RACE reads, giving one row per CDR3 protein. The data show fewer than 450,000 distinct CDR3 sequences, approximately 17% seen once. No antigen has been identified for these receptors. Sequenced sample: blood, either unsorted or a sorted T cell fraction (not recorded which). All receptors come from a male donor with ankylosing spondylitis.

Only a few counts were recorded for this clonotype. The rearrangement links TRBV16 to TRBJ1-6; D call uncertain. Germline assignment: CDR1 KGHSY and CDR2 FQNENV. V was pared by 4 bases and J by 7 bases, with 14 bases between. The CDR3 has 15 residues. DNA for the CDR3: TGTGCCAGCAGCCCAAAAGGCCAGATGAATTCACCCCTCCACTTT. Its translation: CASSPKGQMNSPLHF.

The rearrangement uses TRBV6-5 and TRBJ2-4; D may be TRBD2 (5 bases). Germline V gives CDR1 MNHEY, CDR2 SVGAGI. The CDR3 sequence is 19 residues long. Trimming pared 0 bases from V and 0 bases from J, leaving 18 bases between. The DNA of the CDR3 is TGTGCCAGCAGTTACTCTCTGGCTCCCGGAGGCCTAGCCAAAAACATTCAGTACTTC. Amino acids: CASSYSLAPGGLAKNIQYF.

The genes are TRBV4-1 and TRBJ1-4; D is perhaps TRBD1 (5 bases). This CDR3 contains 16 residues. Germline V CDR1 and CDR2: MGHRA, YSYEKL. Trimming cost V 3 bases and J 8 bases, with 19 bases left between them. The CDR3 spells CASSQGQLGWGEKLFF. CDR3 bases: TGCGCCAGCAGCCAGGGGCAGTTGGGTTGGGGCGAAAAACTGTTTTTT.

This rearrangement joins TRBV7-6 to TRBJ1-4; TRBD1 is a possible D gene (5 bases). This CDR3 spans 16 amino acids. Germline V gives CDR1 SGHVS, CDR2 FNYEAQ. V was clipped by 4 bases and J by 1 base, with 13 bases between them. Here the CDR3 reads CASSSRQSRTNEKLFF. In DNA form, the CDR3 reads TGTGCCAGCAGCTCTAGACAGTCTAGAACTAATGAAAAACTGTTTTTT.

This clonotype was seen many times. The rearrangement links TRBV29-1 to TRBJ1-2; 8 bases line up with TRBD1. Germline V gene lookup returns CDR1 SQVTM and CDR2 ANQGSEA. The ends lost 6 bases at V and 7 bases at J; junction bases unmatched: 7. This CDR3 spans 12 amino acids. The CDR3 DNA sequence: TGCAGCGTCGACGACAGGGGAGGTGGCTACACCTTC. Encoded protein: CSVDDRGGGYTF.

The CDR3 spells CASSATSYEQYF. CDR3 coding DNA: TGTGCCAGCAGCGCCACTAGCTACGAGCAGTACTTC. The J gene is TRBJ2-7, the V gene TRBV7-2; D is possibly TRBD2 (5 bases). The CDR3 extends over 12 amino acids. Germline assignment: CDR1 SGHTA and CDR2 FQGNSA. Between the trimmed V and J ends, which lost 5 bases and 3 bases, there was a span of 8 bases.

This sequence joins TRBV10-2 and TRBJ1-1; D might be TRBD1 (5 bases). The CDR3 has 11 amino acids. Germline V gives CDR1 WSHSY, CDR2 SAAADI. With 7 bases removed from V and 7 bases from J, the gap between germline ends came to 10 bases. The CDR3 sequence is CASKGAYEAFF. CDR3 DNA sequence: TGCGCCAGCAAAGGGGCGTATGAAGCTTTCTTT.

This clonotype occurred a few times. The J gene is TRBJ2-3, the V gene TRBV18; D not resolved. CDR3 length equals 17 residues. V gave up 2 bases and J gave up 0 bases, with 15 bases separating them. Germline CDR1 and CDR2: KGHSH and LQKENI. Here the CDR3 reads CASSPRAPSTSTDTQYF. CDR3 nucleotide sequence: TGTGCCAGCTCACCAAGGGCCCCGTCTACTAGCACAGATACGCAGTATTTT. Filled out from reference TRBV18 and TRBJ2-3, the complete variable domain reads NAGVMQNPRHLVRRRGQEARLRCSPMKGHSHVYWYRQLPEEGLKFMVYLQKENIIDESGMPKERFSAEFPKEGPSILRIQQVVRGDSAAYFCASSPRAPSTSTDTQYFGPGTRLTVL.

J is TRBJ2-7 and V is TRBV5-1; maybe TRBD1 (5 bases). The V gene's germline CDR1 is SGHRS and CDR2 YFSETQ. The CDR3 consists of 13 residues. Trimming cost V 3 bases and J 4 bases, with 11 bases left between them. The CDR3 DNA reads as TGCGCCAGCAGCTCAATTCCAGGGTACGAGCAGTACTTC. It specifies CASSSIPGYEQYF.

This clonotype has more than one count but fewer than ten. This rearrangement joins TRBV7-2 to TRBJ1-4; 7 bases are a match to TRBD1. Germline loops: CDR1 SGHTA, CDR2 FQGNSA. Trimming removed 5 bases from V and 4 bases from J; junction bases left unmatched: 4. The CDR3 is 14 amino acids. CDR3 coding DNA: TGTGCCAGCAGCCTACAGGGGATTAATGAAAAACTGTTTTTT. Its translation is CASSLQGINEKLFF.

The CDR3 DNA is TGTGCCAGCAGTGATTATGGGGATAGTCAGCCCCAGCATTTT. Its protein is CASSDYGDSQPQHF. This chain links TRBV25-1 with TRBJ1-5; D not certain. CDR3 length: 14 residues. Trimming took 3 bases from V and 6 from J, leaving 12 bases between them. Germline CDR1 and CDR2: MGHDK and SYGVNS. The whole variable domain, filled in from reference TRBV25-1 and TRBJ1-5, reads EADIYQTPRYLVIGTGKKITLECSQTMGHDKMYWYQQDPGMELHLIHYSYGVNSTEKGDLSSESTVSRIRTEHFPLTLESARPSHTSQYLCASSDYGDSQPQHFGDGTRLSIL.

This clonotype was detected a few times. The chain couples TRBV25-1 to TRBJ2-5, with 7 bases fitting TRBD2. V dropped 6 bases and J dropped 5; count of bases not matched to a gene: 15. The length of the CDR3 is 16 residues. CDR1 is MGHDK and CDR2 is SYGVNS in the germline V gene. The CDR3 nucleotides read TGTGCCAGCAGAGCGCCGGGACTATCATTTCAGGAGACCCAGTACTTC. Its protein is CASRAPGLSFQETQYF.

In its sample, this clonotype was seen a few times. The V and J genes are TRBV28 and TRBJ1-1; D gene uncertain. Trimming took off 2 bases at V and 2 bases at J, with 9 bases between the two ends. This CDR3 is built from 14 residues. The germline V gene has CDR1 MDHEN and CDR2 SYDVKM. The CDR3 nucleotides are TGTGCCAGCAGTTTAATAGGGCCCAACACTGAAGCTTTCTTT. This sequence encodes CASSLIGPNTEAFF.

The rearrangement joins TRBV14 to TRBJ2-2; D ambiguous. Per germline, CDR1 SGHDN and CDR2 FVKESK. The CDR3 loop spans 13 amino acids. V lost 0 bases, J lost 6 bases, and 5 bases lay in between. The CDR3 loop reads CASSQDIPGELFF. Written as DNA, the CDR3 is TGTGCCAGCAGCCAAGATATCCCCGGGGAGCTGTTTTTT. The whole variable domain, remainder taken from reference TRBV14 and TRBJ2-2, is EAGVTQFPSHSVIEKGQTVTLRCDPISGHDNLYWYRRVMGKEIKFLLHFVKESKQDESGMPNNRFLAERTGGTYSTLKVQPAELEDSGVYFCASSQDIPGELFFGEGSRLTVL.

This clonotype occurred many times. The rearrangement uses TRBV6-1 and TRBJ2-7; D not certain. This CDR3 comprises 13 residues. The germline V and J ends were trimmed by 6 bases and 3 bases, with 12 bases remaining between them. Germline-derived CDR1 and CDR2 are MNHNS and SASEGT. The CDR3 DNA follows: TGTGCCAGCAGACGTGGATTGGGCTACGAGCAGTACTTC. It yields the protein CASRRGLGYEQYF.

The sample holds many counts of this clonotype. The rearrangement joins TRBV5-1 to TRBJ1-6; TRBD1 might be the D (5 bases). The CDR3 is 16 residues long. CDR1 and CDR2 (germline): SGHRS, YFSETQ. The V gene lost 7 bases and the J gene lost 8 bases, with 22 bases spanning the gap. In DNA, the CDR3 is TGCGCCAGCTGCCGGGGCAGTCTCCTATTGGATTCACCCCTCCACTTT. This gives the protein CASCRGSLLLDSPLHF. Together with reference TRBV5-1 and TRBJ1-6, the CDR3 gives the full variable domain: KAGVTQTPRYLIKTRGQQVTLSCSPISGHRSVSWYQQTPGQGLQFLFEYFSETQRNKGNFPGRFSGRQFSNSRSEMNVSTLELGDSALYLCASCRGSLLLDSPLHFGNGTRLTVT.

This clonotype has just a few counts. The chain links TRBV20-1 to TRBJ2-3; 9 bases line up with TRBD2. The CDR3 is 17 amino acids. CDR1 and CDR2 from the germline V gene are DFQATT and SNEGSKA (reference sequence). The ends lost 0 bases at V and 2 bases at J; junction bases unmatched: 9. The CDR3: CSAREPSAGGLTDTQYF. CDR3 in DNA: TGCAGTGCTAGAGAGCCATCAGCGGGAGGACTCACAGATACGCAGTATTTT.

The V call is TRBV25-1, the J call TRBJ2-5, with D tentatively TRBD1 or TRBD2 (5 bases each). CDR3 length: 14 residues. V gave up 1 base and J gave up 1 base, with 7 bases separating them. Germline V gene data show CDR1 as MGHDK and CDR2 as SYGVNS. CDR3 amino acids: CASSEWGTQETQYF. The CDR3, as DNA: TGTGCCAGCAGTGAATGGGGGACCCAAGAGACCCAGTACTTC.

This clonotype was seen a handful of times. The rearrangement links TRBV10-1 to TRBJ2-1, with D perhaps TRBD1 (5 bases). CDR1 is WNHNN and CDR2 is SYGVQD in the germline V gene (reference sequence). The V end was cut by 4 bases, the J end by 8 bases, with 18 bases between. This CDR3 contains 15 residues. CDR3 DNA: TGCGCCAGCAGTGTTGGCCAGGGTAAACTGGATGAGCAGTTCTTC. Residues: CASSVGQGKLDEQFF.

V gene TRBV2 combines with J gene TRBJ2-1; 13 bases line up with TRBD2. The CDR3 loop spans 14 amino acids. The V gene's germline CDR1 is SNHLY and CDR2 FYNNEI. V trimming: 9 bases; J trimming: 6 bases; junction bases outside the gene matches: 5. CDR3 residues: CARRTSGRSNEQFF. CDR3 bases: TGTGCCAGGAGGACTAGCGGGAGAAGCAATGAGCAGTTCTTC.

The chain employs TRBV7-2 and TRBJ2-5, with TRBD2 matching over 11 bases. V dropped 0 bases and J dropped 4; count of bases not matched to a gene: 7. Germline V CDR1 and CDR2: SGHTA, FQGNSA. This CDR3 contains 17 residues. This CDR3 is CASSLAKVLAGGETQYF. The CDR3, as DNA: TGTGCCAGCAGCTTAGCCAAGGTTCTAGCGGGAGGAGAGACCCAGTACTTC.

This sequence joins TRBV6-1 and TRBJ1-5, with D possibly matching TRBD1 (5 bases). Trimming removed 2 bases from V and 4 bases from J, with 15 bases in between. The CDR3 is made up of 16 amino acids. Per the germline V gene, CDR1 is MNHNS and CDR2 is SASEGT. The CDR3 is CASSEFSGTGNQPQHF. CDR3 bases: TGTGCCAGCAGTGAATTCTCCGGGACGGGGAATCAGCCCCAGCATTTT.

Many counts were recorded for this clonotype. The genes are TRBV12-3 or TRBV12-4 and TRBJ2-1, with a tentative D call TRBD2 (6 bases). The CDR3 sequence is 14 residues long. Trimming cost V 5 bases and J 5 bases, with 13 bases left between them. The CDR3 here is CASSAAGLDNEQFF. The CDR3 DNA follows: TGTGCCAGCAGTGCCGCGGGACTCGACAATGAGCAGTTCTTC.

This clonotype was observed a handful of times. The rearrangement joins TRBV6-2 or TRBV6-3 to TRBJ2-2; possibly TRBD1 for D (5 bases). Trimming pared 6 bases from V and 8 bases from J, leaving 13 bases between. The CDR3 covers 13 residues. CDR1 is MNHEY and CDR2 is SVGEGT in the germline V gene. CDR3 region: CASSSGHFGELFF. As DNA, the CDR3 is TGTGCCAGCAGCTCCGGACATTTTGGGGAGCTGTTTTTT.

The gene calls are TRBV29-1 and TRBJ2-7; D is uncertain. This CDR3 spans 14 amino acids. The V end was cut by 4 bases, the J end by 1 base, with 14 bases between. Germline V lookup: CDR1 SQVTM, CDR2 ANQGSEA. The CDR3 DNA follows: TGCAGCGTTGTGGGCTTCGGGCGGTCCTACGAGCAGTACTTC. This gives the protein CSVVGFGRSYEQYF.

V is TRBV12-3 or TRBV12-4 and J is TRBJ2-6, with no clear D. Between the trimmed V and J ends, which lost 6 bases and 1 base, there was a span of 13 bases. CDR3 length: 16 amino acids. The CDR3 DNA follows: TGTGCCAGCAGAAAACATGGTAGTTCTGGGGCCAACGTCCTGACTTTC. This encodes CASRKHGSSGANVLTF.

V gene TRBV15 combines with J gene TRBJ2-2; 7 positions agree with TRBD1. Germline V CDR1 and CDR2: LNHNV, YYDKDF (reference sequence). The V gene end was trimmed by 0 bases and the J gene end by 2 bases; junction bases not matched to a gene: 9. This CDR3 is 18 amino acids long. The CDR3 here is CATSRELKTGLNTGELFF. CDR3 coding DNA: TGTGCCACCAGCAGAGAATTGAAGACAGGGTTAAACACCGGGGAGCTGTTTTTT.

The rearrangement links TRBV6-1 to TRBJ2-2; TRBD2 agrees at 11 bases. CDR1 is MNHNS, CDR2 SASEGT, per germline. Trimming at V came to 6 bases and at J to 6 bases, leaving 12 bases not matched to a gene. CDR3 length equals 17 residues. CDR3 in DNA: TGTGCCAGCAGCCGAGGGACTAGCGGAAGGGGGGCCGGGGAGCTGTTTTTT. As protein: CASSRGTSGRGAGELFF.